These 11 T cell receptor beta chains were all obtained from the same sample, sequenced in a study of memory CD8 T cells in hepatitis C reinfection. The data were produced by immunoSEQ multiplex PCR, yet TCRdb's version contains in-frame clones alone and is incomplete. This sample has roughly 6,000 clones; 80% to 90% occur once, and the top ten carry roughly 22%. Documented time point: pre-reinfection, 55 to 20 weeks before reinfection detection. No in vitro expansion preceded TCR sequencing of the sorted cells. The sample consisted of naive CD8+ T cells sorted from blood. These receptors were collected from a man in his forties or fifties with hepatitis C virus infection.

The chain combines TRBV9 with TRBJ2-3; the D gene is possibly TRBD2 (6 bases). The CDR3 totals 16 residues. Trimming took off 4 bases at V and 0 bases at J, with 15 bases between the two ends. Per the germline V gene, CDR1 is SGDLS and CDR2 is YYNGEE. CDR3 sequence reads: CASSTIAESSTDTQYF. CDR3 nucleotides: TGTGCCAGCAGCACTATAGCGGAGTCTAGCACAGATACGCAGTATTTT. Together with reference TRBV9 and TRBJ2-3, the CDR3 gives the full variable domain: DSGVTQTPKHLITATGQRVTLRCSPRSGDLSVYWYQQSLDQGLQFLIQYYNGEERAKGNILERFSAQQFPDLHSELNLSSLELGDSALYFCASSTIAESSTDTQYFGPGTRLTVL.

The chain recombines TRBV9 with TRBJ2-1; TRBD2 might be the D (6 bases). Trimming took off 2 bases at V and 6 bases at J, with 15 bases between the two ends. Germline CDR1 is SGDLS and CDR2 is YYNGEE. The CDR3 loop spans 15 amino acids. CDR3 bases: TGTGCCAGCAGCGTTGGAGGGAGTACGAGCAATGAGCAGTTCTTC. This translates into CASSVGGSTSNEQFF.

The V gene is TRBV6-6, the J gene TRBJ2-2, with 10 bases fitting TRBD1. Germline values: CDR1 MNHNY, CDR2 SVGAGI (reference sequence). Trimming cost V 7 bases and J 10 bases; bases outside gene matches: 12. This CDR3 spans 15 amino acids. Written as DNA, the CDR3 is TGTGCCAGCATTCCGGGGGACAGGGGAGGGGAGGAGCTGTTTTTT. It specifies CASIPGDRGGEELFF.

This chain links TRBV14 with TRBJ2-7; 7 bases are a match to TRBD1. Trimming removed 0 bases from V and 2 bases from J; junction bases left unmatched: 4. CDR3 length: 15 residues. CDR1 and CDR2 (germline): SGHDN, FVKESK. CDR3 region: CASSQDLGQTYEQYF. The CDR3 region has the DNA TGTGCCAGCAGCCAAGATTTGGGACAGACCTACGAGCAGTACTTC.

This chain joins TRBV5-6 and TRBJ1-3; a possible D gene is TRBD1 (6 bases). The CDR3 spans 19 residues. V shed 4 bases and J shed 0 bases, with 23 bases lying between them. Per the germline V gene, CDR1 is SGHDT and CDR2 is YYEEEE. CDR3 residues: CASSGLDDGQLSSGNTIYF. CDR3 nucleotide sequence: TGTGCCAGCAGCGGCTTGGACGACGGACAGCTGAGCTCTGGAAACACCATATATTTT.

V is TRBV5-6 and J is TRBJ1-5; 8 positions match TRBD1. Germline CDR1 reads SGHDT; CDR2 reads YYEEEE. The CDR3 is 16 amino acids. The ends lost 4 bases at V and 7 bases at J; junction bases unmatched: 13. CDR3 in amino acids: CASSLTSDRGGQPQHF. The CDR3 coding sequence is TGTGCCAGCAGCCTAACATCAGACAGGGGAGGACAGCCCCAGCATTTT.

The chain's CDR3 is CASRATSGSTDTQYF. The CDR3 bases are TGTGCCAGCAGGGCGACTAGCGGGAGCACAGATACGCAGTATTTT. The rearrangement joins TRBV2 to TRBJ2-3; TRBD2 matches at 10 bases. With V trimmed by 6 bases and J by 0 bases, 3 bases remained unmatched. CDR3 size: 15 residues. Germline V CDR1 and CDR2: SNHLY, FYNNEI.

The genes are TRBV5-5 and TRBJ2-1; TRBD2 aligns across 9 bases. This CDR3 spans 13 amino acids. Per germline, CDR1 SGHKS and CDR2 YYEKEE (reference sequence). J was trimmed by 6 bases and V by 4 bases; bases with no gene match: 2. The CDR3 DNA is TGTGCCAGCAGCGTGACTAGCGGCAATGAGCAGTTCTTC. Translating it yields CASSVTSGNEQFF.

The CDR3 protein is CATSRVGNTGELFF. As DNA, the CDR3 is TGTGCCACCAGCAGAGTGGGCAACACCGGGGAGCTGTTTTTT. The V call is TRBV15, the J call TRBJ2-2; unclear D gene. CDR1 and CDR2 (germline): LNHNV, YYDKDF (reference sequence). V was trimmed by 1 base and J by 2 bases, leaving 5 bases between them. The CDR3 has 14 amino acids.

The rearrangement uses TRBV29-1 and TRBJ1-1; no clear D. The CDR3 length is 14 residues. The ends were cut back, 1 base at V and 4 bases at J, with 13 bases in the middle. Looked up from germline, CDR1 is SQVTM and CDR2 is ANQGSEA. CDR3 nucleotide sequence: TGCAGCGTTGAAGGGCTAGAGGGTTTCACTGAAGCTTTCTTT. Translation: CSVEGLEGFTEAFF.

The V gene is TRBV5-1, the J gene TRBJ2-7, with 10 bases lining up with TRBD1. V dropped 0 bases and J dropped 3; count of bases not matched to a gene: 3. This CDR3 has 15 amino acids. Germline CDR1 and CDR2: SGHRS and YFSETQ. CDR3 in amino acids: CASSLEDRGGYEQYF. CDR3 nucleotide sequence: TGCGCCAGCAGCTTGGAGGACAGGGGGGGCTACGAGCAGTACTTC. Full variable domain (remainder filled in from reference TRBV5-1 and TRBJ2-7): KAGVTQTPRYLIKTRGQQVTLSCSPISGHRSVSWYQQTPGQGLQFLFEYFSETQRNKGNFPGRFSGRQFSNSRSEMNVSTLELGDSALYLCASSLEDRGGYEQYFGPGTRLTVT.